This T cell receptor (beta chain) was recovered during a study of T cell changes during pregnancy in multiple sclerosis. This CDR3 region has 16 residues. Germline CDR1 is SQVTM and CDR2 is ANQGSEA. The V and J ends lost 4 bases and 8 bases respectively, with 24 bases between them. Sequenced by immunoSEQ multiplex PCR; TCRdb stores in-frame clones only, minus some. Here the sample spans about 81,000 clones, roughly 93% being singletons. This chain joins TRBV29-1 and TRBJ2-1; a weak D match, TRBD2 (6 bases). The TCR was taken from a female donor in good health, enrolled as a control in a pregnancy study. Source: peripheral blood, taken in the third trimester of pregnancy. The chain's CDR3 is CSVVTVVAVRGDEQFF. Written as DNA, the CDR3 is TGCAGCGTTGTAACCGTGGTAGCGGTGAGGGGCGATGAGCAGTTCTTC.